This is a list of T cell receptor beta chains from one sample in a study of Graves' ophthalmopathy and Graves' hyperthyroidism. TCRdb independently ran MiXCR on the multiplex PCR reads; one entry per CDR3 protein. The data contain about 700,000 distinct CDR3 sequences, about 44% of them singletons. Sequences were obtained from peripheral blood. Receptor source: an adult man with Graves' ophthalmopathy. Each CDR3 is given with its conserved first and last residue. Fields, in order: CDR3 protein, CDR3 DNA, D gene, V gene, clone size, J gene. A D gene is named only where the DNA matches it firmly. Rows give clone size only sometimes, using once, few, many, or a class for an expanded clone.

CASSGQKATNEKLFF,TGTGCCAGCAGTGGGCAGAAAGCAACTAATGAAAAACTGTTTTTT,-,TRBV7-9,many,TRBJ1-4
CASSYVIRGRASYEQYF,TGTGCCAGCAGTTACGTGATTAGAGGGAGGGCCTCCTACGAGCAGTACTTC,TRBD2,TRBV10-3,-,TRBJ2-7
CASQRRNTGELFF,TGTGCCAGCCAACGGCGGAACACCGGGGAGCTGTTTTTT,-,TRBV6-5,-,TRBJ2-2
CASSEVLTEGSYEQYF,TGTGCCAGCAGTGAAGTATTGACCGAGGGTTCCTACGAGCAGTACTTC,-,TRBV6-1,-,TRBJ2-7
CSAKSAVWGETQYF,TGCAGTGCTAAATCAGCGGTGTGGGGGGAGACCCAGTACTTC,-,TRBV20-1,few,TRBJ2-5
CSAGKVGQRLFF,TGCAGTGCTGGGAAGGTTGGACAGCGCCTGTTTTTT,-,TRBV20-1,few,TRBJ1-4
CASSPPNGRGFSEQYF,TGTGCCAGCAGCCCCCCAAACGGGAGAGGGTTTTCCGAGCAGTACTTC,-,TRBV9,few,TRBJ2-7
CASSLRGVTDTQYF,TGTGCCAGTAGTCTGCGCGGTGTAACAGATACGCAGTATTTT,-,TRBV19,few,TRBJ2-3
CSATGTSRYGYTF,TGCAGTGCTACCGGGACTTCACGCTATGGCTACACCTTC,-,TRBV20-1,-,TRBJ1-2
CASSLQGGVNQPQHF,TGTGCCAGCAGCCTACAGGGGGGGGTCAATCAGCCCCAGCATTTT,TRBD1,TRBV25-1,-,TRBJ1-5
CASTDRGRTEAFF,TGTGCCAGCACCGACAGGGGCAGAACTGAAGCTTTCTTT,TRBD1,TRBV25-1,-,TRBJ1-1
CASRQDNSPLHF,TGTGCCAGCAGACAGGATAATTCACCCCTCCACTTT,-,TRBV6-2/TRBV6-3,-,TRBJ1-6
CASSARPRDRVVGELFF,TGTGCCAGCAGCGCGAGACCCCGGGACAGGGTAGTAGGGGAGCTGTTTTTT,TRBD1,TRBV9,few,TRBJ2-2
CASRQGAGTEGYTF,TGTGCCAGCAGACAGGGCGCCGGGACAGAAGGCTACACCTTC,TRBD1,TRBV25-1,-,TRBJ1-2
CASSGDETKGQGAAETQYF,TGTGCCAGCAGTGGGGACGAAACCAAAGGACAGGGGGCTGCTGAGACCCAGTACTTC,TRBD1,TRBV2,-,TRBJ2-5
CASSSRVNRYEQYF,TGTGCCAGCAGCTCCAGGGTTAATCGGTACGAGCAGTACTTC,-,TRBV7-9,-,TRBJ2-7
CASSTWAGSSNSPLHF,TGTGCCAGCTCCACTTGGGCAGGGTCTAGTAATTCACCCCTCCACTTT,-,TRBV25-1,few,TRBJ1-6
CASSRTGGNNQPQHF,TGTGCCAGCAGCCGGACAGGGGGGAACAATCAGCCCCAGCATTTT,TRBD1,TRBV7-9,-,TRBJ1-5
CASRTGTSANGYTF,TGTGCCAGCAGAACCGGGACCTCTGCGAATGGCTACACCTTC,-,TRBV10-3,many,TRBJ1-2
CASSYSGGEQYF,TGTGCCAGCAGTTACTCGGGTGGCGAGCAGTACTTC,-,TRBV6-5,many,TRBJ2-7
CAISVGDRESNQPQHF,TGTGCCATCAGTGTAGGGGACAGGGAGAGCAATCAGCCCCAGCATTTT,TRBD1,TRBV10-3,many,TRBJ1-5
CASSSLADRNQETQYF,TGTGCCAGCAGTTCCCTCGCGGACAGGAACCAAGAGACCCAGTACTTC,TRBD1,TRBV2,-,TRBJ2-5
CASSTDRNNYGYTF,TGTGCCAGCAGCACCGACAGAAATAACTATGGCTACACCTTC,-,TRBV11-2,many,TRBJ1-2
CSAAAGGSEQYF,TGCAGCGCGGCGGCAGGGGGCTCCGAGCAGTACTTC,TRBD1,TRBV29-1,many,TRBJ2-7
CASSRPPGDHGYTF,TGTGCCAGCAGCCGTCCGCCCGGCGATCATGGCTACACCTTC,-,TRBV11-2,many,TRBJ1-2
CATSILAGGADTQYF,TGTGCCACCAGCATTTTAGCGGGAGGGGCAGATACGCAGTATTTT,TRBD2,TRBV15,many,TRBJ2-3
CASRIDSGGGETQYF,TGTGCCAGCAGGATCGACTCCGGTGGGGGAGAGACCCAGTACTTC,-,TRBV2,many,TRBJ2-5
CASSLEPRYEQYF,TGTGCCAGCAGCCTGGAGCCGAGATACGAGCAGTACTTC,-,TRBV7-9,few,TRBJ2-7
CASSQDRKETQYF,TGTGCCAGCAGCCAAGACAGGAAAGAGACCCAGTACTTC,-,TRBV14,-,TRBJ2-5
CASRPGLYQPQHF,TGTGCCAGCAGACCGGGACTCTATCAGCCCCAGCATTTT,-,TRBV10-2,few,TRBJ1-5
CSVDRQGGEKLFF,TGCAGCGTCGACCGACAGGGAGGGGAAAAACTGTTTTTT,TRBD1,TRBV29-1,many,TRBJ1-4
CASSEKDNVYEQYF,TGTGCCAGCAGTGAGAAGGACAACGTCTACGAGCAGTACTTC,-,TRBV2,many,TRBJ2-7
CASSYSNTGTELFF,TGTGCCAGCAGTTACTCGAATACAGGGACGGAACTGTTTTTT,-,TRBV10-3,-,TRBJ1-4
CASSLEESGELFF,TGTGCCAGCAGCCTAGAGGAGTCCGGGGAGCTGTTTTTT,-,TRBV7-2,once,TRBJ2-2
CSAQGYYGYTF,TGCAGTGCACAGGGCTACTATGGCTACACCTTC,-,TRBV29-1,-,TRBJ1-2
CASSAGGPAEGTQYF,TGTGCTAGCAGCGCGGGGGGGCCTGCTGAAGGGACCCAGTACTTC,TRBD2,TRBV7-7,-,TRBJ2-5
CASSSGTGKLFF,TGTGCCAGCAGCTCCGGGACAGGGAAACTGTTTTTT,TRBD1,TRBV7-9,many,TRBJ1-4
CSVVGTGGLVFF,TGCAGCGTTGTAGGGACAGGGGGATTGGTGTTTTTT,TRBD1,TRBV29-1,-,TRBJ2-2
CASSMDRGLQETQYF,TGTGCCAGTAGTATGGACAGGGGGCTTCAAGAGACCCAGTACTTC,TRBD1,TRBV19,-,TRBJ2-5
CSVTGGPENTGELFF,TGCAGCGTTACGGGAGGGCCGGAGAACACCGGGGAGCTGTTTTTT,TRBD2,TRBV29-1,many,TRBJ2-2
CASSLSTGSPEAFF,TGTGCCAGCAGCTTGTCGACGGGGTCCCCTGAAGCTTTCTTT,-,TRBV5-5,few,TRBJ1-1